These 31 T cell receptor beta chains originate from one sample sequenced in a study of T cell responses to AZD1222 COVID-19 vaccine. TCRdb's table, derived via immunoSEQ multiplex PCR, lists solely in-frame clones and lacks some. Its listing shows over 140,000 clones. The material sequenced was peripheral blood. These receptors were taken from an adult in good health.

V gene TRBV4-1 combines with J gene TRBJ1-3, with a tentative D call TRBD1 (6 bases). The CDR3 consists of 15 residues. V was trimmed by 2 bases and J by 0 bases, leaving 8 bases between them. From germline, CDR1 is MGHRA and CDR2 YSYEKL. CDR3: CASSQTGTSGNTIYF. Here the CDR3 DNA reads TGCGCCAGCAGCCAAACAGGGACCTCTGGAAACACCATATATTTT.

CDR3 region: CASSHWDRGPDTQYF. CDR3 nucleotides: TGTGCCAGCAGCCATTGGGACAGGGGGCCAGATACGCAGTATTTT. The genes are TRBV3-1 (or the pseudogene TRBV3-2) and TRBJ2-3; 12 bases map to TRBD1. The trim removed 3 bases at V and 4 bases at J, leaving 2 bases unmatched. The CDR3 is 15 residues long. The germline CDR1 and CDR2 sequences are LGHDT and YNNKEL (reference sequence).

V is TRBV19 and J is TRBJ1-1; unclear D gene. The CDR3 runs 14 residues. The V gene lost 4 bases and the J gene lost 2 bases, with 11 bases spanning the gap. From germline, CDR1 is LNHDA and CDR2 SQIVND (reference sequence). CDR3 sequence: CASSTGSPNTEAFF. Written as DNA, the CDR3 is TGTGCCAGTAGTACTGGGAGCCCTAACACTGAAGCTTTCTTT.

This chain uses TRBV11-3 with TRBJ2-1; D gene uncertain. This CDR3 is built from 12 residues. Between the trimmed V and J ends, which lost 8 bases and 6 bases, there was a span of 11 bases. Germline V CDR1 and CDR2: SGHNT, YENEEA. This chain's CDR3 is CASGRFGNEQFF. CDR3 DNA: TGTGCCAGCGGAAGGTTCGGCAATGAGCAGTTCTTC. The variable domain in full, completed from reference TRBV11-3 and TRBJ2-1, reads EAGVVQSPRYKIIEKKQPVAFWCNPISGHNTLYWYLQNLGQGPELLIRYENEEAVDDSQLPKDRFSAERLKGVDSTLKIQPAELGDSAVYLCASGRFGNEQFFGPGTRLTVL.

The chain carries TRBV20-1 and TRBJ2-7; no clear D. The CDR3 totals 13 residues. Trimming took off 3 bases at V and 7 bases at J, with 16 bases between the two ends. Germline values: CDR1 DFQATT, CDR2 SNEGSKA (reference sequence). The CDR3 protein is CSASRARRREQYF. The CDR3 bases are TGCAGTGCTAGTAGGGCACGCCGTAGGGAGCAGTACTTC.

The rearrangement uses TRBV19 and TRBJ1-3, with TRBD1 as a possible D gene (5 bases). Trimming removed 8 bases from V and 2 bases from J, with 13 bases in between. Germline CDR1 is LNHDA and CDR2 is SQIVND (reference sequence). This CDR3 region has 14 residues. The CDR3 DNA reads as TGTGCCAGTGACTCCGGGACCACTGGAAACACCATATATTTT. This gives the protein CASDSGTTGNTIYF.

The genes are TRBV7-9 and TRBJ2-7; 10 bases fit TRBD1. V lost 5 bases, J lost 0 bases, and 4 bases stayed unmatched. The CDR3 length is 15 residues. The V gene's germline CDR1 is SEHNR and CDR2 FQNEAQ (reference sequence). The CDR3 protein is CASSPGTGVSYEQYF. The CDR3 coding sequence is TGTGCCAGCAGCCCCGGGACAGGGGTCTCCTACGAGCAGTACTTC.

V gene TRBV9 combines with J gene TRBJ1-3, with D tentatively TRBD1 (5 bases). The germline gives CDR1 SGDLS, CDR2 YYNGEE. The CDR3 covers 15 residues. V lost 1 base and J 0 bases, leaving 8 bases between the germline ends. The CDR3 reads CASSVSGYSGNTIYF. DNA for the CDR3: TGTGCCAGCAGCGTATCAGGGTACTCTGGAAACACCATATATTTT.

The chain uses TRBV3-1 (or the pseudogene TRBV3-2) and TRBJ2-7; possibly TRBD1 for D (6 bases). There are 13 residues in the CDR3. V was shortened by 1 base and J by 6 bases, with 10 bases between the two germline ends. Germline values: CDR1 LGHDT, CDR2 YNNKEL (reference sequence). In DNA form, the CDR3 reads TGTGCCAGCAGCCAAGGGTGGGGGCGCGAGCAGTACTTC. Protein: CASSQGWGREQYF.

This chain uses TRBV20-1 with TRBJ2-3; D remains unclear. Germline loops: CDR1 DFQATT, CDR2 SNEGSKA (reference sequence). Trimming left V 3 bases short and J 4 bases short, with 5 bases between. This CDR3 has 11 amino acids. CDR3 sequence: CSASRADTQYF. The CDR3 DNA reads TGCAGTGCTAGTCGTGCAGATACGCAGTATTTT.

This chain connects TRBV6-5 to TRBJ1-2, with 10 bases identical to TRBD1. The CDR3 runs to 13 residues. Germline trimming cut 7 bases from V and 8 bases from J; bases unmatched to any gene: 7. In germline, CDR1 is MNHEY, CDR2 SVGAGI. CDR3 loop: CASTTRDRGGYTF. The CDR3 nucleotides are TGTGCCAGCACTACGCGGGACAGGGGAGGCTACACCTTC.

This sequence joins TRBV5-6 and TRBJ2-2; no reliable D call. Germline CDR1 is SGHDT and CDR2 is YYEEEE. This CDR3 has 16 amino acids. Deletions cut 1 base from V and 5 bases from J, with 15 bases between. This CDR3 is CASSLLRLAVTGELFF. DNA of the CDR3: TGTGCCAGCAGCTTGTTGCGTCTGGCGGTGACCGGGGAGCTGTTTTTT.

The chain couples TRBV7-3 to TRBJ1-1; D gene uncertain. CDR3 length: 13 amino acids. Looked up from germline, CDR1 is SGHTA and CDR2 is FQGTGA. The V and J ends lost 5 bases and 1 base respectively, with 8 bases between them. CDR3 sequence reads: CASSQAWNTEAFF. Here the CDR3 DNA reads TGTGCCAGCAGCCAAGCCTGGAACACTGAAGCTTTCTTT.

The chain couples TRBV5-1 to TRBJ2-2; D not resolved. The V end lost 3 bases, the J end lost 0 bases, and 9 bases lay between the germline ends. Germline-derived CDR1 and CDR2 are SGHRS and YFSETQ. The CDR3 is 15 amino acids. The CDR3 spells CASSWTGANTGELFF. Written as DNA, the CDR3 is TGCGCCAGCAGCTGGACGGGTGCGAACACCGGGGAGCTGTTTTTT.

The chain's CDR3 is CSVNPTGDATEAFF. The CDR3 DNA reads TGCAGCGTTAACCCGACAGGGGATGCCACTGAAGCTTTCTTT. V usage is TRBV29-1 and J usage is TRBJ1-1, with 8 bases fitting TRBD1. CDR1 and CDR2 (germline): SQVTM, ANQGSEA. With 5 bases clipped from V and 4 bases from J, the junction kept 9 bases outside the gene matches. The CDR3 runs 14 residues.

The chain has TRBV6-1 and TRBJ1-2; 8 bases agree with TRBD1. The CDR3 runs 14 residues. The trim removed 2 bases at V and 8 bases at J, leaving 7 bases unmatched. In germline, CDR1 is MNHNS, CDR2 SASEGT. The chain's CDR3 is CASSERQQGGGYTF. The CDR3 coding sequence is TGTGCCAGCAGTGAACGCCAACAGGGGGGAGGCTACACCTTC.

The chain links TRBV27 to TRBJ1-4; D unresolved. Trimming cost V 5 bases and J 2 bases, with 6 bases left between them. Germline CDR1 and CDR2: MNHEY and SMNVEV (reference sequence). The CDR3 has 13 residues. The CDR3 DNA follows: TGTGCCAGCAGTCACTATACTAATGAAAAACTGTTTTTT. Translation: CASSHYTNEKLFF.

The chain joins TRBV18 to TRBJ1-2; TRBD1 agrees at 9 bases. Germline V CDR1 and CDR2: KGHSH, LQKENI. V shed 3 bases and J 8 bases; nucleotides not matched to a gene: 10. The CDR3 covers 15 residues. The DNA for the CDR3 is TGTGCCAGCTCACCCCCGGACAGGGGATGGGAAGGCTACACCTTC. Translated, it gives CASSPPDRGWEGYTF.

This chain's CDR3 is CASSQDVAGGRDEQFF. CDR3 bases: TGTGCCAGCAGCCAAGACGTCGCGGGGGGGCGGGATGAGCAGTTCTTC. The rearrangement joins TRBV3-1 (or the pseudogene TRBV3-2) to TRBJ2-1; TRBD2 matches at 9 bases. The V segment lost 0 bases and the J segment 8 bases; nucleotides outside the gene matches: 8. There are 16 residues in the CDR3. Germline assignment: CDR1 LGHDT and CDR2 YNNKEL (reference sequence).

The V call is TRBV18, the J call TRBJ2-2, with D tentatively TRBD1 (7 bases). The CDR3 length is 15 residues. V was pared by 4 bases and J by 2 bases, with 11 bases between. Per germline, CDR1 KGHSH and CDR2 LQKENI. CDR3 amino acids: CASSRGTENTGELFF. The CDR3 DNA is TGTGCCAGCTCACGCGGGACAGAAAACACCGGGGAGCTGTTTTTT.

V is TRBV4-1 and J is TRBJ2-7, with D possibly being TRBD1 (5 bases). CDR1 is MGHRA, CDR2 YSYEKL, per germline. V lost 2 bases, J lost 2 bases, and 13 bases lay in between. The CDR3 is made up of 15 amino acids. CDR3 in DNA: TGCGCCAGCAGCCAAACAGGCCAGACACCCTACGAGCAGTACTTC. Its protein is CASSQTGQTPYEQYF.

The rearrangement joins TRBV7-9 to TRBJ1-2; D remains ambiguous. This CDR3 comprises 16 residues. Trimming removed 3 bases from V and 0 bases from J, with 14 bases in between. Germline assignment: CDR1 SEHNR and CDR2 FQNEAQ (reference sequence). The CDR3: CASSLALGSTNYGYTF. The CDR3 DNA is TGTGCCAGCAGCTTGGCCCTCGGTAGCACTAACTATGGCTACACCTTC.

A word on this clone: At the DNA level, this CDR3 is encoded by other sequences in the same sample as well. The chain employs TRBV18 and TRBJ2-1; a possible D gene is TRBD2 (5 bases). From germline, CDR1 is KGHSH and CDR2 LQKENI. Trimming removed 2 bases at V and 1 base at J, with 9 bases between. The CDR3 loop spans 15 amino acids. CDR3 loop: CASSPSAGSYNEQFF. CDR3 bases: TGTGCCAGCTCACCATCGGCGGGTTCCTACAATGAGCAGTTCTTC.

This chain connects TRBV21-1 to TRBJ2-3; the D call in the table, TRBD2, was not verified against the DNA. TRBV21-1 is listed as a pseudogene. The CDR3 has 16 residues. As DNA, the CDR3 is TGTGCCAGCAGCAAAGGAAGGCGGCCCGGCGCAGATACGCAGTATTTT. Encoded protein: CASSKGRRPGADTQYF.

The chain has TRBV27 and TRBJ2-7; 10 nucleotides match TRBD1. Losses at the gene ends were 5 bases for V and 4 bases for J; bases not matched to a gene: 11. This CDR3 comprises 16 residues. Germline assignment: CDR1 MNHEY and CDR2 SMNVEV (reference sequence). DNA of the CDR3: TGTGCCAGCAGTCTCTACCGGGACAGGGGACCATACGAGCAGTACTTC. Its protein is CASSLYRDRGPYEQYF.

This chain joins TRBV9 and TRBJ1-2; D possibly corresponds to TRBD1 (6 bases). In germline, CDR1 is SGDLS, CDR2 YYNGEE. Trimming cost V 6 bases and J 7 bases, with 19 bases left between them. CDR3 length: 14 amino acids. The chain's CDR3 is CASTQTGFYGGYTF. Here the CDR3 DNA reads TGTGCCAGCACCCAGACAGGATTTTACGGTGGCTACACCTTC.

This chain joins TRBV28 and TRBJ1-5, with a possible D match to TRBD1 (6 bases). CDR3 length: 15 amino acids. V gave up 6 bases and J gave up 4 bases, with 16 bases separating them. Germline assignment: CDR1 MDHEN and CDR2 SYDVKM. Here the CDR3 reads CASRRHGGRNQPQHF. The CDR3 nucleotides are TGTGCCAGCAGGCGCCATGGGGGCCGGAATCAGCCCCAGCATTTT.

V is TRBV2 and J is TRBJ1-1; D might be TRBD1 (5 bases). There are 13 residues in the CDR3. Germline V lookup: CDR1 SNHLY, CDR2 FYNNEI. V was clipped by 5 bases and J by 3 bases, with 10 bases between them. CDR3 residues: CASSRLGDTEAFF. The CDR3 DNA is TGTGCCAGCAGTCGGTTAGGGGACACTGAAGCTTTCTTT.

The chain is built from TRBV12-3 or TRBV12-4 and TRBJ1-1; D remains ambiguous. The CDR3 is 13 residues long. Trimming removed 3 bases at V and 1 base at J, with 6 bases between. This CDR3 is CASSLWSNTEAFF. The CDR3 DNA reads TGTGCCAGCAGTTTGTGGTCGAACACTGAAGCTTTCTTT.

The rearrangement links TRBV25-1 to TRBJ1-1; D not resolved. The CDR3 is made up of 13 amino acids. The germline CDR1 and CDR2 sequences are MGHDK and SYGVNS. Between the trimmed V and J ends, which lost 3 bases and 6 bases, there was a span of 11 bases. DNA of the CDR3: TGTGCCAGCAGTGATCCCGGGATATCTGAAGCTTTCTTT. This encodes CASSDPGISEAFF.

With respect to this clone: The sample carries other DNA sequences with the same CDR3. The rearrangement links TRBV5-6 to TRBJ1-1; D may be TRBD1 (6 bases). The CDR3 covers 14 residues. With 4 bases removed from V and 4 bases from J, the gap between germline ends came to 14 bases. Germline values: CDR1 SGHDT, CDR2 YYEEEE. In DNA form, the CDR3 reads TGTGCCAGCAGCGTACAGGGTAGGGGCACTGAAGCTTTCTTT. Protein product: CASSVQGRGTEAFF.